The clone carrying this TCR beta chain ranks as medium-sized. The data were taken from a study of circulating CD8 cells and anti-PD-1 response in melanoma. TCR libraries were prepared from about 15 ng of total RNA with the QIAseq Immune Repertoire TCR panel. Each CDR3 protein is one row after TCRdb ran MiXCR on the reads. Counted here are approximately 1,200 distinct CDR3 sequences, 5.5% to 7% occurring once; the ten biggest clones make up roughly 11%. Four subsets defined by PD-1 and/or TIGIT were sorted from live CD3+CD8+TCRalphabeta+ cells. This sequence originates from a human donor with melanoma. Source: CD8+ T cells from PBMCs, taken at baseline or after one month of anti-PD-1 therapy (not recorded which).

For the CDR3, the DNA is TGCAGCGTTGAGTCGGGACAGCTCACCGGGGAGCTGTTTTTT. Amino acids: CSVESGQLTGELFF. This chain links TRBV29-1 with TRBJ2-2; TRBD1 aligns across 7 bases. The CDR3 covers 14 residues. Per germline, CDR1 SQVTM and CDR2 ANQGSEA. V gave up 3 bases and J gave up 4 bases; unmatched junction bases: 5.